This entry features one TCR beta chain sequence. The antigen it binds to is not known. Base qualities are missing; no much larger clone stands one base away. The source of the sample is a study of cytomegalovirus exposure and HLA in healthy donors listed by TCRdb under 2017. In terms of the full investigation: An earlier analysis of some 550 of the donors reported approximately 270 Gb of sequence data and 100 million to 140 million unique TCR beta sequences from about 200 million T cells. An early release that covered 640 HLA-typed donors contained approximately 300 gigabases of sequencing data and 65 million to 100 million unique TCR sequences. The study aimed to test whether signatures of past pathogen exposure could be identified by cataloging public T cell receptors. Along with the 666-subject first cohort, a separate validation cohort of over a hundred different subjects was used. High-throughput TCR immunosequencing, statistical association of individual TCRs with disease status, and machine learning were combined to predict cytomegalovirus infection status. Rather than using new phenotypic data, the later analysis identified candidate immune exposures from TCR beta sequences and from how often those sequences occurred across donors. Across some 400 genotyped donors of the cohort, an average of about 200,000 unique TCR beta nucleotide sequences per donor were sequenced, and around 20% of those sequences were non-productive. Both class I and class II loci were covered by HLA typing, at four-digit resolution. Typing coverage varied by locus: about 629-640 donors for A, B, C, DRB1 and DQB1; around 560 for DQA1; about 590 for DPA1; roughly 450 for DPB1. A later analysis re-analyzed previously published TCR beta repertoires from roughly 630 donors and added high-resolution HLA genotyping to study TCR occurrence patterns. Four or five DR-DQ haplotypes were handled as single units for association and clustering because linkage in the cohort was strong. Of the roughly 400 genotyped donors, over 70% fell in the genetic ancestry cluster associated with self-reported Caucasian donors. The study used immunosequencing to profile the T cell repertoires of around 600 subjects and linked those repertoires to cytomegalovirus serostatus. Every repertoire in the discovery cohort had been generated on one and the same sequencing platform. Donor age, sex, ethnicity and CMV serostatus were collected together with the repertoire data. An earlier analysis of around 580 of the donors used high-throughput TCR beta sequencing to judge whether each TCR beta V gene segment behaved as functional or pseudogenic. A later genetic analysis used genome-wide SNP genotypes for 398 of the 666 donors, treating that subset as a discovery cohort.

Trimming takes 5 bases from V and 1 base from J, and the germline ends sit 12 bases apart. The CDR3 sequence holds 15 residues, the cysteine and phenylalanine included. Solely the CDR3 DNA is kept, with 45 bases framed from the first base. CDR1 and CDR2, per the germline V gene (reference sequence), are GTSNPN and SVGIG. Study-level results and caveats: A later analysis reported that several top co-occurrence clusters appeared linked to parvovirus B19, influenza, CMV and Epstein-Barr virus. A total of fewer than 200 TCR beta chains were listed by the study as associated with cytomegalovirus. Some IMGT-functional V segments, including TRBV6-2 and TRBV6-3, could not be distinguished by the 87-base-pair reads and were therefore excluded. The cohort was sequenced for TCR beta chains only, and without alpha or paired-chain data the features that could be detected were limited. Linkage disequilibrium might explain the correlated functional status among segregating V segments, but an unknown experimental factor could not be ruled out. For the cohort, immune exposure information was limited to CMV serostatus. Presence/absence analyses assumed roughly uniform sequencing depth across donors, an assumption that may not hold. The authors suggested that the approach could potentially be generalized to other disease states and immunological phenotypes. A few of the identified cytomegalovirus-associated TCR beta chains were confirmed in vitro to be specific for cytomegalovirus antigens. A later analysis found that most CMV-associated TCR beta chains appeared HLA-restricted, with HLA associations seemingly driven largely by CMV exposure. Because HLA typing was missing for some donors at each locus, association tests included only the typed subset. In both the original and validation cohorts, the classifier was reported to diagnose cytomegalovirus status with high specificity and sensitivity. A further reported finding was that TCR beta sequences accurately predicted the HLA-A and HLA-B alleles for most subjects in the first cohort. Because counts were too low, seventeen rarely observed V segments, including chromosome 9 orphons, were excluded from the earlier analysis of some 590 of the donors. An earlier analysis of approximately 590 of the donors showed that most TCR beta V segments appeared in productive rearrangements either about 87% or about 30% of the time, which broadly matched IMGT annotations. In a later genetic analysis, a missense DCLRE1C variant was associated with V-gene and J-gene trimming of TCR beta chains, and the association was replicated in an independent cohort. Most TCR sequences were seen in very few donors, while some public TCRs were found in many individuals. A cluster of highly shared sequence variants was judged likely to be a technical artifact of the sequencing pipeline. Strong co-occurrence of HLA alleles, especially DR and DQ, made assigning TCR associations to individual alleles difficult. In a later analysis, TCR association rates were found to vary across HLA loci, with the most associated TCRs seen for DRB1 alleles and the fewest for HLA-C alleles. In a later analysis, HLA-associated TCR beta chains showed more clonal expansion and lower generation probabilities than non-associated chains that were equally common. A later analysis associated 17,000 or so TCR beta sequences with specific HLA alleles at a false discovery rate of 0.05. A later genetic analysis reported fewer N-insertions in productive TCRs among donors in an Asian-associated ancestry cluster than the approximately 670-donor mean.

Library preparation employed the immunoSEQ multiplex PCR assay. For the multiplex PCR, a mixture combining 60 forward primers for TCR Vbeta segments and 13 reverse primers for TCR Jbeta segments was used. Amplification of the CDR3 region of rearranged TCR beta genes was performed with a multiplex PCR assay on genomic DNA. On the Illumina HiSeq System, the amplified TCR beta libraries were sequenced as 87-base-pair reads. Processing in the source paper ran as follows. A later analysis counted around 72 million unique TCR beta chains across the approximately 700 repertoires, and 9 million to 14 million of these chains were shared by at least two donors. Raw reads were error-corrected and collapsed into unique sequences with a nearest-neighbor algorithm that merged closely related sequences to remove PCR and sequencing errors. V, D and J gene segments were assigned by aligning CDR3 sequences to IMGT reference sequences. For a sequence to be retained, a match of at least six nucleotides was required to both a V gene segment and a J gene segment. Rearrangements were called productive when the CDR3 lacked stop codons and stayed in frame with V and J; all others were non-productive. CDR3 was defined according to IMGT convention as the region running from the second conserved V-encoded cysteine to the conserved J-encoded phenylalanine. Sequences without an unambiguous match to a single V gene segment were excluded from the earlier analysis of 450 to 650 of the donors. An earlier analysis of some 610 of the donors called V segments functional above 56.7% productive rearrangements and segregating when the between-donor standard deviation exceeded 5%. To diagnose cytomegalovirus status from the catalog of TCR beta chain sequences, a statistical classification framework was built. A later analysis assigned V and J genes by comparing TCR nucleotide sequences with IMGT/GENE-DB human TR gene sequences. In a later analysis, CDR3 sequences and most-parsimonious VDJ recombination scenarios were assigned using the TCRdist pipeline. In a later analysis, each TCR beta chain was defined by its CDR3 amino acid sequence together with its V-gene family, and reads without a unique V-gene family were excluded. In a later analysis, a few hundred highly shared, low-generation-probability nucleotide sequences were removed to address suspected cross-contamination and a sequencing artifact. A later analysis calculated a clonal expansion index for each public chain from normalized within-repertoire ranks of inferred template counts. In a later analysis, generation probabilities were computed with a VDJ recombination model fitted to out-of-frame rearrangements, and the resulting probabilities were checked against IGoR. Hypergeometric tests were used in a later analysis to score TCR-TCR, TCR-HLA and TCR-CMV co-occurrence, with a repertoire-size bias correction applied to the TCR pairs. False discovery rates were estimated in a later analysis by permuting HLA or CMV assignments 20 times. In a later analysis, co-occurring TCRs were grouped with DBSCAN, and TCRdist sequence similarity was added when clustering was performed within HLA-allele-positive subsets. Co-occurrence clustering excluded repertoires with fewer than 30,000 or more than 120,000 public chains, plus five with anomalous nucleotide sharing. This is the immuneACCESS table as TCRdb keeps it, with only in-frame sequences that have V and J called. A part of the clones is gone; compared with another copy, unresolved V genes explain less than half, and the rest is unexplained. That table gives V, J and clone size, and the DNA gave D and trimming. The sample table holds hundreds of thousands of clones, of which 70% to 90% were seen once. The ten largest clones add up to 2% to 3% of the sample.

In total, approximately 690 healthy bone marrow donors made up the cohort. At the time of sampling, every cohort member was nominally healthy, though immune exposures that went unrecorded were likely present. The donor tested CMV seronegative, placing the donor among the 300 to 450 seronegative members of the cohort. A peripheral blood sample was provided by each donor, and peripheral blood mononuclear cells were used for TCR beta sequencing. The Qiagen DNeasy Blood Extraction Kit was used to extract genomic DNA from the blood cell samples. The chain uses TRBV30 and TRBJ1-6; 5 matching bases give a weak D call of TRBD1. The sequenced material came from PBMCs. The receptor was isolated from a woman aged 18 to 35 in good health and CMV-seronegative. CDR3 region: CAWGRGDSYNSPLHF. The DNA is TGTGCCTGGGGACGGGGGGATTCCTATAATTCACCCCTCCACTTT.